The 16 T cell receptor beta chains given below trace back to one sample, sequenced in a study of blood T cell repertoires in COVID-19. The protocol was immunoSEQ multiplex PCR, while the TCRdb copy is restricted to in-frame clones and leaves out a portion. The profile shows some 340,000 clones, less than 85% of them singletons. The sequencing sample was made of peripheral blood. The receptors were gathered from a woman aged 18-29 years with acute or convalescent COVID-19.

The rearrangement uses TRBV4-1 and TRBJ2-5; TRBD1 aligns across 9 bases. Per germline, CDR1 MGHRA and CDR2 YSYEKL. This CDR3 has 16 amino acids. Trimming at V came to 0 bases and at J to 5 bases, leaving 7 bases not matched to a gene. The CDR3 is CASSQDPGQGIETQYF. The DNA for the CDR3 is TGCGCCAGCAGCCAAGATCCGGGACAGGGTATCGAGACCCAGTACTTC.

The chain combines TRBV6-5 with TRBJ2-3; 9 bases agree with TRBD1. CDR3 size: 14 residues. V shed 6 bases, J shed 5 bases, and the junction held 6 bases outside the gene matches. Germline V gives CDR1 MNHEY, CDR2 SVGAGI. Here the CDR3 DNA reads TGTGCCAGCAGGCGGGACAGGGAGATAGATACGCAGTATTTT. It yields the protein CASRRDREIDTQYF.

This clone was seen once. DNA of the CDR3: TGCGCCAGCAGCCACCAAGGAGGTGGTGGAAACACCATATATTTT. Translating it yields CASSHQGGGGNTIYF. This chain joins TRBV4-1 and TRBJ1-3; D is unresolved. Per the germline V gene, CDR1 is MGHRA and CDR2 is YSYEKL. V was clipped by 3 bases and J by 3 bases, with 12 bases between them. The CDR3 has 15 amino acids.

This chain connects TRBV5-4 to TRBJ2-2; 8 nucleotides align to TRBD2. The CDR3 has 15 residues. The V segment lost 1 base and the J segment 5 bases; nucleotides outside the gene matches: 4. The germline V gene encodes CDR1 SGHNT and CDR2 YYREEE (reference sequence). The CDR3 DNA follows: TGTGCCAGCAGCTTGCAAGCGGGAGAAACCGGGGAGCTGTTTTTT. This gives the protein CASSLQAGETGELFF.

DNA of the CDR3: TGCGCCAGCAGCTTGGACGTCGGAGCTATAAGCTACACCTTC. It codes for CASSLDVGAISYTF. The chain is built from TRBV5-1 and TRBJ1-2; D is ambiguous. Germline assignment: CDR1 SGHRS and CDR2 YFSETQ. V was shortened by 0 bases and J by 9 bases, with 15 bases between the two germline ends. CDR3 size: 14 residues.

The rearrangement joins TRBV9 to TRBJ1-1; D call uncertain. The CDR3 extends over 11 amino acids. V lost 4 bases to trimming and J lost 6 bases, with 7 bases between them. CDR1 SGDLS and CDR2 YYNGEE come from the germline V gene. The CDR3 spells CASSLGAEAFF. The CDR3 DNA sequence: TGTGCCAGCAGCCTCGGGGCTGAAGCTTTCTTT.

The chain is built from TRBV3-1 (or the pseudogene TRBV3-2) and TRBJ1-3; the D is unclear. V was shortened by 1 base and J by 3 bases, with 10 bases between the two germline ends. The CDR3 runs to 15 residues. The V gene's germline CDR1 is LGHDT and CDR2 YNNKEL (reference sequence). CDR3 protein: CASSQVYGVGNTIYF. The CDR3 region has the DNA TGTGCCAGCAGCCAAGTATACGGGGTTGGAAACACCATATATTTT.

The chain carries TRBV28 and TRBJ1-2, with 8 positions matching TRBD1. Germline CDR1 reads MDHEN; CDR2 reads SYDVKM. This CDR3 is 16 amino acids long. The V and J ends lost 4 bases and 4 bases, in that order; junction bases with no gene match: 11. The CDR3 nucleotides read TGTGCCAGCAGTTGGGGGGAACAGGGGGTAGGCTATGGCTACACCTTC. It is translated as CASSWGEQGVGYGYTF.

This chain's CDR3 is CASSLASGGDTQYF. The CDR3 DNA reads TGCGCCAGCAGCTTGGCCAGCGGAGGAGATACGCAGTATTTT. The V call is TRBV5-1, the J call TRBJ2-3; possibly TRBD2 for D (5 bases). The CDR3 contains 14 residues. Germline assignment: CDR1 SGHRS and CDR2 YFSETQ. Trimming took off 0 bases at V and 5 bases at J, with 10 bases between the two ends.

V usage is TRBV27 and J usage is TRBJ2-3; weak D call: TRBD1 (6 bases). Germline CDR1 is MNHEY and CDR2 is SMNVEV (reference sequence). Trimming took 2 bases from V and 4 from J, leaving 16 bases between them. The CDR3 is 16 amino acids. The CDR3 DNA sequence: TGTGCCAGCAGTTTAGGCCAGGGGAAGGGCCCAGATACGCAGTATTTT. This sequence encodes CASSLGQGKGPDTQYF.

This clone came up a few times. The chain couples TRBV28 to TRBJ1-2; D unclear. The CDR3 sequence is 18 residues long. Germline V gene lookup returns CDR1 MDHEN and CDR2 SYDVKM. V was pared by 2 bases and J by 0 bases, with 19 bases between. The CDR3 spells CASSLGGSALNANYGYTF. The CDR3 DNA sequence: TGTGCCAGCAGTTTAGGAGGGTCAGCCCTCAACGCTAACTATGGCTACACCTTC.

The chain links TRBV28 to TRBJ1-3, with TRBD1 matching over 7 bases. Germline CDR1 is MDHEN and CDR2 is SYDVKM. The V segment lost 6 bases and the J segment 8 bases; nucleotides outside the gene matches: 13. The CDR3 extends over 15 amino acids. CDR3 residues: CASSAPRGRGYTIYF. CDR3 in DNA: TGTGCCAGCAGCGCCCCGAGGGGGCGAGGGTACACCATATATTTT.

This clone was seen only a few times. This chain links TRBV9 with TRBJ1-1, with D unresolved. The CDR3 has 15 residues. Per germline, CDR1 SGDLS and CDR2 YYNGEE. With 0 bases removed from V and 3 bases from J, the gap between germline ends came to 12 bases. The CDR3 region has the DNA TGTGCCAGCAGCGTAGTTTCCGGGATGGACACTGAAGCTTTCTTT. Encoded protein: CASSVVSGMDTEAFF.

This chain links TRBV2 with TRBJ1-3; D not resolved. Trimming stripped 7 bases from V and 4 bases from J, with 14 bases between. CDR1 and CDR2 (germline): SNHLY, FYNNEI. The CDR3 totals 14 residues. The CDR3 is CASKPSPSGNTIYF. The CDR3 nucleotides are TGTGCCAGCAAGCCCTCACCCTCGGGAAACACCATATATTTT.

J is TRBJ2-2 and V is TRBV2; 8 bases match TRBD1. Per the germline V gene, CDR1 is SNHLY and CDR2 is FYNNEI. The J segment lost 0 bases and the V segment lost 8 bases, leaving 5 bases of the junction unmatched. The CDR3 runs to 15 residues. CDR3 protein: CASARQGTNTGELFF. CDR3 bases: TGTGCCAGCGCCCGACAGGGGACGAACACCGGGGAGCTGTTTTTT.

The genes are TRBV6-5 and TRBJ2-7, with 7 bases aligning to TRBD1. The CDR3 covers 15 residues. The germline gives CDR1 MNHEY, CDR2 SVGAGI. Trimming at V came to 6 bases and at J to 0 bases, leaving 8 bases not matched to a gene. CDR3 region: CASSRQGISSYEQYF. The CDR3 DNA reads as TGTGCCAGCAGCAGACAGGGAATAAGCTCCTACGAGCAGTACTTC.